This is a list of T cell receptor beta chains from one sample in a study of T cell clusters in autoimmune cytopenias. TCRdb re-called the multiplex PCR reads and shows each CDR3 protein once, DNA omitted. The specimen's table records some 5,500 distinct CDR3 sequences. The data also belong to a second study, concerning T cell repertoires in aging, cancer and after chemotherapy.

The material sequenced was peripheral blood. The receptors were gathered from a human donor in good health. CDR3s include the opening cysteine and the closing phenylalanine or tryptophan. The order of the fields is clone size, J gene, V gene, CDR3 protein. Only part of the rows carry a size: once, few, many, or a class if the clone is expanded.

medium-sized	TRBJ2-7	TRBV6-5	CASRGFGYEQYF
medium-sized	TRBJ1-2	TRBV5-4	CASSLSGLGYGYTF
-	TRBJ2-5	TRBV6-5	CASSEGLAGNQETQYF
-	TRBJ2-6	TRBV5-1	CASSSGQGSSGANVLTF
-	TRBJ1-1	TRBV18	CASSSTGRGLPMNTEAFF
-	TRBJ2-3	TRBV5-1	CASSSRDRWDTQYF
medium-sized	TRBJ1-2	TRBV27	CASSFGRGRGYTF
-	TRBJ1-3	TRBV12-3/TRBV12-4	CASSSGLGNTIYF
-	TRBJ1-3	TRBV27	CASSPRTGDTIYF
medium-sized	TRBJ2-7	TRBV19	CASSAGQDLRQQYF
-	TRBJ1-5	TRBV7-2	CVRSCDGQGGSNQPQHF
-	TRBJ1-1	TRBV6-5	CASSYFNSPTEAFF
-	TRBJ1-3	TRBV6-5	CASSRRAPGQGTGNTIYF
medium-sized	TRBJ1-3	TRBV19	CASRPRQEPTPGNTIYF
medium-sized	TRBJ1-4	TRBV6-6	CASSYPPEGNEKLFF
-	TRBJ2-7	TRBV18	CASSLSRQSGLDEQYF
-	TRBJ1-2	TRBV27	CASSQDRGRLVHTF
medium-sized	TRBJ1-2	TRBV19	CASSIVSGDGYTF
medium-sized	TRBJ2-3	TRBV5-6	CASSLGTVTDTQYF
-	TRBJ2-5	TRBV5-6	CASSLEGVLVSGETQYF
-	TRBJ2-1	TRBV19	CASSPPVPRYNEQFF
medium-sized	TRBJ2-1	TRBV5-4	CASSLVGGTVINEQFF
medium-sized	TRBJ1-6	TRBV19	CASSISSTPLHF
medium-sized	TRBJ2-3	TRBV13	CASSSSRPLGGGVTDTQYF
medium-sized	TRBJ2-2	TRBV6-1	CASREGNTGELFF
medium-sized	TRBJ2-1	TRBV19	CASSIRDSGGNEQFF
medium-sized	TRBJ2-5	TRBV30	CAWSVGYQETQYF
-	TRBJ2-1	TRBV6-2/TRBV6-3	CASSYLGADEQFF
-	TRBJ2-1	TRBV15	CATSPIQGGGNEQFF